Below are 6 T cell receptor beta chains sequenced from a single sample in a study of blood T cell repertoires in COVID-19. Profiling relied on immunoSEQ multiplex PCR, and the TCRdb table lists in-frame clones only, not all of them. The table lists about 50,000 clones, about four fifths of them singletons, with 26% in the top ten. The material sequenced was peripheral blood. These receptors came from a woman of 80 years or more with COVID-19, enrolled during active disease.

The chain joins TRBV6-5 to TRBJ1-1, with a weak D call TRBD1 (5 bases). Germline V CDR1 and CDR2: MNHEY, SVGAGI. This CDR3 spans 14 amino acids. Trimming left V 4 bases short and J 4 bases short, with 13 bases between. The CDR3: CASSFLGGSTEAFF. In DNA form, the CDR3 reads TGTGCCAGCAGTTTCCTCGGGGGGAGCACTGAAGCTTTCTTT.

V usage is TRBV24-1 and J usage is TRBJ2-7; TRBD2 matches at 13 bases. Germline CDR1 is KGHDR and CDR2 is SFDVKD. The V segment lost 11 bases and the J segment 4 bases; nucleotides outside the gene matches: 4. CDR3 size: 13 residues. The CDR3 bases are TGTGCCATGGGACTAGCGGGATATTACGAGCAGTACTTC. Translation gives CAMGLAGYYEQYF.

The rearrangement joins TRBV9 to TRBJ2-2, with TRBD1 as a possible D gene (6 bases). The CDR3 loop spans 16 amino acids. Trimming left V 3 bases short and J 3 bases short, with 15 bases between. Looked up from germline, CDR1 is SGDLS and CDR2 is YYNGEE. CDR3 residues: CASSAGVGVDTGELFF. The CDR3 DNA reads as TGTGCCAGCAGCGCAGGGGTGGGGGTCGACACCGGGGAGCTGTTTTTT.

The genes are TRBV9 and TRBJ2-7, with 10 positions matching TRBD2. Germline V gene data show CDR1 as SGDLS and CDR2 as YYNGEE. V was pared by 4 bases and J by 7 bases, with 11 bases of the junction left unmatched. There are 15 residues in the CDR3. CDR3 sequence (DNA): TGTGCCAGCAGCCCCCACCTAGCGGGAGCCCAGGAGCAGTACTTC. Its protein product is CASSPHLAGAQEQYF.

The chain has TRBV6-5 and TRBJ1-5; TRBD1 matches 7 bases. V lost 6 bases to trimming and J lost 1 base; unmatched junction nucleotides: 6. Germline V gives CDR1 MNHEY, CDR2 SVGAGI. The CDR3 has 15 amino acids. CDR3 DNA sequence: TGTGCCAGCAGGCAGACAGGGACAAGCAATCAGCCCCAGCATTTT. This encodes CASRQTGTSNQPQHF.

The chain's CDR3 is CASSPPNSGRAGDTQYF. In DNA form, the CDR3 reads TGTGCCAGCTCCCCCCCAAATAGCGGGAGGGCCGGAGATACGCAGTATTTT. The J gene is TRBJ2-3, the V gene TRBV18; 11 nucleotides agree with TRBD2. Germline assignment: CDR1 KGHSH and CDR2 LQKENI. V lost 6 bases to trimming and J lost 5 bases; unmatched junction nucleotides: 13. The CDR3 runs to 17 residues.